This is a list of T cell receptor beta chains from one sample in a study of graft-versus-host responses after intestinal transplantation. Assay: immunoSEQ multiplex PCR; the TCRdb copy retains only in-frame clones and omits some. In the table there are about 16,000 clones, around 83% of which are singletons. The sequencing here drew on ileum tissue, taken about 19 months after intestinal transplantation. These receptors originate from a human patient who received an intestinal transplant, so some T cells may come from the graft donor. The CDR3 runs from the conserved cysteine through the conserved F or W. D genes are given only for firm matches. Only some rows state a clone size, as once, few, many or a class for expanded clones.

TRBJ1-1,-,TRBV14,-,CASSQGRAGTEAFF,TGTGCCAGCAGCCAAGGGCGGGCGGGCACTGAAGCTTTCTTT
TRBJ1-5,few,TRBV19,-,CASSGTYTSNQPQHF,TGTGCCAGTAGTGGGACATATACTAGCAATCAGCCCCAGCATTTT
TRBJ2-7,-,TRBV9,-,CASSPGPSYEQYF,TGTGCCAGCAGCCCCGGGCCGAGCTACGAGCAGTACTTC
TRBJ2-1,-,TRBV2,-,CASSAGGGVQFF,TGTGCCAGCAGTGCTGGAGGCGGGGTGCAGTTCTTC
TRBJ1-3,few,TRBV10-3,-,CAISGGNGNTIYF,TGTGCCATCAGTGGCGGGAACGGAAACACCATATATTTT
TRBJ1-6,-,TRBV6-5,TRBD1,CASSSDRARSPLHF,TGTGCCAGCAGTTCGGACAGGGCGCGTTCACCCCTCCACTTT
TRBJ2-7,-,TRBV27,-,CASSFLGFEQYF,TGTGCCAGCAGTTTTTTGGGATTCGAGCAGTACTTC
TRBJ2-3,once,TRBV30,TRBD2,CAWGRFSGGLTDTQYF,TGTGCCTGGGGGAGATTTAGCGGGGGCCTCACAGATACGCAGTATTTT
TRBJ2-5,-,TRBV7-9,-,CASSLESETQYF,TGTGCCAGCAGCTTGGAGTCAGAGACCCAGTACTTC
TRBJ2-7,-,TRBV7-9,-,CASSHIRAYEQYF,TGTGCCAGCAGCCACATTAGGGCCTACGAGCAGTACTTC
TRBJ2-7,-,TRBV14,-,CASSPSLGRGFSYEQYF,TGTGCCAGCAGCCCCTCCCTCGGGCGGGGTTTCTCCTACGAGCAGTACTTC
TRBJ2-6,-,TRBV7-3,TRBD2,CASSPGLVSGANVLTF,TGTGCCAGCAGCCCTGGACTAGTATCTGGGGCCAACGTCCTGACTTTC
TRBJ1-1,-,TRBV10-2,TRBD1,CASSEPRTGKTEAFF,TGCGCCAGCAGTGAGCCCCGGACAGGGAAGACTGAAGCTTTCTTT
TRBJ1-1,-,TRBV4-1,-,CASSQVGLNTEAFF,TGCGCCAGCAGCCAAGTCGGGTTGAACACTGAAGCTTTCTTT
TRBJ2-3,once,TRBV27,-,CASSVVGTDTQYF,TGTGCCAGCAGTGTAGTAGGCACAGATACGCAGTATTTT
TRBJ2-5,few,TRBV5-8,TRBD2,CASRPGRGVQETQYF,TGTGCCAGCAGGCCGGGACGGGGGGTCCAAGAGACCCAGTACTTC
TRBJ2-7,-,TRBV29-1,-,CSVNHPLTREQYF,TGCAGCGTCAACCACCCTTTGACTCGCGAGCAGTACTTC
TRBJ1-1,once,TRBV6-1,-,CASEGQVYTEAFF,TGTGCCAGCGAGGGGCAGGTGTACACTGAAGCTTTCTTT
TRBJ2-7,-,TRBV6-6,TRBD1,CASSIRDRGSYEQYF,TGTGCCAGCTCGATCCGAGACAGGGGTTCCTACGAGCAGTACTTC
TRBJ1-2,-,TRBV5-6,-,CASSLAQGRGYGYTF,TGTGCCAGCAGCTTGGCTCAGGGAAGGGGCTATGGCTACACCTTC
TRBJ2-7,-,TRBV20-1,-,CSVAGNEQYF,TGCAGTGTGGCAGGGAACGAGCAGTACTTC
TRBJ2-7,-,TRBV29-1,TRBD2,CSVQRDSSSYEQYF,TGCAGCGTTCAGCGGGACTCTAGCTCCTACGAGCAGTACTTC
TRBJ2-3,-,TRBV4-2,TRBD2,CASSQGEGSTDTQYF,TGTGCCAGCAGCCAGGGGGAGGGGAGCACAGATACGCAGTATTTT
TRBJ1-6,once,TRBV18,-,CASSPRDNSPLHF,TGTGCCAGCTCACCTAGAGATAATTCACCCCTCCACTTT
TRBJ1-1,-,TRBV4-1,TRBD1,CASSQDSGGLNTEAFF,TGCGCCAGCAGCCAAGACTCAGGGGGCCTGAACACTGAAGCTTTCTTT
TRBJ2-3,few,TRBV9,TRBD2,CASSVGTSGFADTQYF,TGTGCCAGCAGCGTCGGGACTAGCGGGTTTGCAGATACGCAGTATTTT
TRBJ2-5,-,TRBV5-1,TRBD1,CASRPFPGTEETQYF,TGCGCCAGCAGACCTTTTCCCGGGACAGAAGAGACCCAGTACTTC
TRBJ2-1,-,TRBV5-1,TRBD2,CASSLKAGGDYNEQFF,TGCGCCAGCAGCTTAAAGGCGGGGGGAGACTACAATGAGCAGTTCTTC
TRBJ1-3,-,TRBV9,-,CASSVLSGAGNTIYF,TGTGCCAGCAGCGTTCTGTCAGGGGCTGGAAACACCATATATTTT
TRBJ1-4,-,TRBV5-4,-,CASSRDRAINEKLFF,TGTGCCAGCAGCCGGGACCGGGCCATTAATGAAAAACTGTTTTTT
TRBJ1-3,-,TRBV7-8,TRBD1,CASSLGKGRGRAGNTIYF,TGTGCCAGCAGCTTAGGAAAGGGGAGGGGGCGAGCTGGAAACACCATATATTTT
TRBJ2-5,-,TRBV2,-,CASIRGRQETQYF,TGTGCCAGCATCCGGGGGCGACAAGAGACCCAGTACTTC
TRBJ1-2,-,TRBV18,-,CASSPSVGGRNYGYTF,TGTGCCAGCTCACCATCAGTCGGGGGACGGAACTATGGCTACACCTTC
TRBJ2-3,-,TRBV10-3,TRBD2,CAIRDAGGRTDTQYF,TGTGCCATCAGGGATGCGGGGGGGCGGACAGATACGCAGTATTTT
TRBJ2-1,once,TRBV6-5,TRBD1,CASSMTGEVYNEQFF,TGTGCCAGCAGTATGACAGGGGAGGTCTACAATGAGCAGTTCTTC
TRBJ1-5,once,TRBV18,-,CASSPLGQSNQPQHF,TGTGCCAGCTCACCTCTCGGCCAGAGCAATCAGCCCCAGCATTTT
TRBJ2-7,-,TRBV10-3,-,CAISDLGQRENEQYF,TGTGCCATCAGTGACCTAGGACAGCGGGAAAACGAGCAGTACTTC
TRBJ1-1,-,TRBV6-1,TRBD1,CASSAMGQSVTEAFF,TGTGCCAGCAGTGCGATGGGACAGTCAGTCACTGAAGCTTTCTTT
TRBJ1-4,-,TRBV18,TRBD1,CASSEGQANEKLFF,TGTGCCAGCTCAGAGGGACAGGCTAATGAAAAACTGTTTTTT
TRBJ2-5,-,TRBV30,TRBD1,CAWKSGRGQETQYF,TGTGCCTGGAAGAGTGGCAGGGGGCAAGAGACCCAGTACTTC
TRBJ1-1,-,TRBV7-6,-,CASSFGVLGTEAFF,TGTGCCAGCAGCTTCGGGGTATTGGGCACTGAAGCTTTCTTT
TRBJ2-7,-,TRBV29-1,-,CSVSRGYEQYF,TGCAGCGTTAGCAGGGGCTACGAGCAGTACTTC
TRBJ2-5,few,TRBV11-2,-,CASSLDPNMQETQYF,TGTGCCAGCAGCTTAGATCCCAACATGCAAGAGACCCAGTACTTC
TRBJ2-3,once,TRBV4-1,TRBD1,CASSHLPGQGAGETQYF,TGCGCCAGCAGCCACTTGCCGGGACAGGGGGCAGGGGAAACGCAGTATTTT
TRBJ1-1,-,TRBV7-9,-,CASSFWGNTEAFF,TGTGCCAGCAGCTTCTGGGGGAACACTGAAGCTTTCTTT
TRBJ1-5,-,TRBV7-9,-,CASSLGTGNQPQHF,TGTGCCAGCAGCTTAGGGACAGGCAATCAGCCCCAGCATTTT
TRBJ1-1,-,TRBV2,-,CASSTQGNTEAFF,TGTGCCAGCAGCACACAGGGGAACACTGAAGCTTTCTTT
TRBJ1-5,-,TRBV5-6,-,CASSLSWGPTGQPQHF,TGTGCCAGCAGCTTGAGCTGGGGGCCGACGGGGCAGCCCCAGCATTTT
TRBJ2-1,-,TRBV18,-,CASSPPRGVMNEQFF,TGTGCCAGCTCACCACCTCGAGGGGTTATGAATGAGCAGTTCTTC
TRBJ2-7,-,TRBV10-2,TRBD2,CASSGFGLAEIYEQYF,TGCGCCAGCAGTGGGTTCGGACTAGCGGAGATCTACGAGCAGTACTTC
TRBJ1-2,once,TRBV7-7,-,CAVTGPGGYTF,TGTGCCGTTACAGGGCCGGGAGGCTACACCTTC
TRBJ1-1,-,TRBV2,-,CASFFQGTEAFF,TGTGCCAGCTTTTTTCAGGGCACTGAAGCTTTCTTT
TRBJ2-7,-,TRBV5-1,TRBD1,CASATGGSSYEQYF,TGCGCCAGCGCTACAGGGGGGTCTTCCTACGAGCAGTACTTC
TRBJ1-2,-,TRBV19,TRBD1,CASSIGDGRGRGYTF,TGTGCCAGTAGTATAGGAGACGGCAGGGGGCGCGGCTACACCTTC
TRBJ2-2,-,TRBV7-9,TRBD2,CASSITSGGNTGELFF,TGTGCCAGCAGCATTACTAGCGGGGGGAACACCGGGGAGCTGTTTTTT
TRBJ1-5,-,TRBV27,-,CASSLSVGDSNQPQHF,TGTGCCAGCAGTTTATCGGTGGGGGATAGCAATCAGCCCCAGCATTTT